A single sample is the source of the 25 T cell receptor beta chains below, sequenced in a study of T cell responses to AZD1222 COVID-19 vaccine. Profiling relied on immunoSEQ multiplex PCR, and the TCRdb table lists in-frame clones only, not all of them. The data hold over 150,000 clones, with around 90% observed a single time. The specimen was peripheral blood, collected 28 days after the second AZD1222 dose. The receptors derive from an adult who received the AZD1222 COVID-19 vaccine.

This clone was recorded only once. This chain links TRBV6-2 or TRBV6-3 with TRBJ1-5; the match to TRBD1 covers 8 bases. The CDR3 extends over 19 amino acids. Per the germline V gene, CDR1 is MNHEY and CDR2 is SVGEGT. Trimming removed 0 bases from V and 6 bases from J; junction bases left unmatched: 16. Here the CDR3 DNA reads TGTGCCAGCAGTTACTCAATCGGGACAGGACAGGGATCACGTCAGCCCCAGCATTTT. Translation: CASSYSIGTGQGSRQPQHF.

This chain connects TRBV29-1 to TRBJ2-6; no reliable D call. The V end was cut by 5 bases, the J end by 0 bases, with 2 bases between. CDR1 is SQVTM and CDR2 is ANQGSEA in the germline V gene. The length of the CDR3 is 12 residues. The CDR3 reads CSVISGANVLTF. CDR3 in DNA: TGCAGCGTTATCTCTGGGGCCAACGTCCTGACTTTC.

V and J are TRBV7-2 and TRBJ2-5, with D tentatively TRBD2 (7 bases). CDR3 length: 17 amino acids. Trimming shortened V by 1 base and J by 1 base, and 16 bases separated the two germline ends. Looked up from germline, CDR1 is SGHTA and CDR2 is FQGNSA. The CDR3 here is CASSLVGGGALQETQYF. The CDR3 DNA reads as TGTGCCAGCAGCTTAGTTGGTGGGGGGGCCCTCCAAGAGACCCAGTACTTC.

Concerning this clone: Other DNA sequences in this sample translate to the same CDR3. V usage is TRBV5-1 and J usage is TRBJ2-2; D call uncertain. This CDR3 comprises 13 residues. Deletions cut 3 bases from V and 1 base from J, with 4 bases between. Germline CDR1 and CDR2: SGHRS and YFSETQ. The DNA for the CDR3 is TGCGCCAGCAGCTCGGGGAACACCGGGGAGCTGTTTTTT. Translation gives CASSSGNTGELFF. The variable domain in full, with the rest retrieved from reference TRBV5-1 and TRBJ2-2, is KAGVTQTPRYLIKTRGQQVTLSCSPISGHRSVSWYQQTPGQGLQFLFEYFSETQRNKGNFPGRFSGRQFSNSRSEMNVSTLELGDSALYLCASSSGNTGELFFGEGSRLTVL.

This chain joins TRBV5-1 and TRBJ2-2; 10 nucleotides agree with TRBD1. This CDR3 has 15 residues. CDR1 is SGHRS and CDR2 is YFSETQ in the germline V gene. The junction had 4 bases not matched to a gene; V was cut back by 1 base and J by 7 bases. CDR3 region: CASSLRQGAGGELFF. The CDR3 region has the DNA TGCGCCAGCAGCTTGAGACAGGGGGCCGGCGGGGAGCTGTTTTTT.

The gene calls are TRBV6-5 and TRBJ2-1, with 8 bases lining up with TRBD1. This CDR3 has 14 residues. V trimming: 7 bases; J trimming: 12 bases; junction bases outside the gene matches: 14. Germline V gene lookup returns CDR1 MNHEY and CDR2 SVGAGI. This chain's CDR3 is CASTYLTGGGGQFF. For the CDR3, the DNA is TGTGCCAGCACCTATTTAACAGGGGGAGGAGGGCAGTTCTTC.

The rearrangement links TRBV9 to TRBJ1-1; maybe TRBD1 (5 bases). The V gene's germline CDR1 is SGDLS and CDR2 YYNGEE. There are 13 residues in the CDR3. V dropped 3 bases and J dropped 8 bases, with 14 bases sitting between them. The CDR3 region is CASSAVAGAEAFF. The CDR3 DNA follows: TGTGCCAGCAGCGCCGTCGCCGGGGCGGAAGCTTTCTTT.

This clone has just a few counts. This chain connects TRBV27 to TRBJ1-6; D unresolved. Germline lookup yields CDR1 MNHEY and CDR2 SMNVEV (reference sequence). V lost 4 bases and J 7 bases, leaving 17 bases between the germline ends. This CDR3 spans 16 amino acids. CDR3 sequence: CASSSTPMAGNSPLHF. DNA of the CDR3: TGTGCCAGCAGTTCAACACCCATGGCGGGAAATTCACCCCTCCACTTT.

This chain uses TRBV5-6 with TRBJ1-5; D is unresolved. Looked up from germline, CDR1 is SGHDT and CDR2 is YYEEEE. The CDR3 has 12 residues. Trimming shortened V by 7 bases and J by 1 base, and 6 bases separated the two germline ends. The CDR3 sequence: CASSLSNQPQHF. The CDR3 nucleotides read TGTGCCAGCTCACTGAGCAATCAGCCCCAGCATTTT.

The CDR3 sequence: CASSVVGGTQYF. The CDR3 DNA is TGTGCCAGCAGCGTAGTTGGGGGGACGCAGTATTTT. The J gene is TRBJ2-3, the V gene TRBV9, with D possibly matching TRBD2 (6 bases). CDR1 is SGDLS and CDR2 is YYNGEE in the germline V gene. Trimming shortened V by 0 bases and J by 9 bases, and 8 bases separated the two germline ends. The CDR3 is made up of 12 amino acids.

The DNA of the CDR3 is TGTGCCTGGCTTCTCGGGAACACCGGGGAGCTGTTTTTT. It is translated as CAWLLGNTGELFF. The chain links TRBV30 to TRBJ2-2; D is unclear. Deletions cut 5 bases from V and 1 base from J, with 8 bases between. Germline CDR1 reads GTSNPN; CDR2 reads SVGIG (reference sequence). The CDR3 covers 13 residues.

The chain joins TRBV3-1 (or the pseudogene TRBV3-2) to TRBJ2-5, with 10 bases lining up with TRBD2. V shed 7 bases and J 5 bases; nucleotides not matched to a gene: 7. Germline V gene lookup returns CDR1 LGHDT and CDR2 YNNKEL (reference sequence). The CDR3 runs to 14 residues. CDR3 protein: CASNQAGGYETQYF. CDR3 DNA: TGTGCCAGCAATCAAGCGGGGGGGTACGAGACCCAGTACTTC.

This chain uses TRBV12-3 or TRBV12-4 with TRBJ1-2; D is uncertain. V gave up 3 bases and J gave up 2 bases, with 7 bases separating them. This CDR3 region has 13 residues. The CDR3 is CASSFQENYGYTF. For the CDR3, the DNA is TGTGCCAGCAGTTTCCAGGAGAACTATGGCTACACCTTC.

Here the CDR3 DNA reads TGCGCCAGCAGCCAAGCCGCCCAGAGCTCCTACAATGAGCAGTTCTTC. The encoded protein is CASSQAAQSSYNEQFF. The V gene is TRBV4-1, the J gene TRBJ2-1; D ambiguous. The CDR3 runs to 16 residues. Germline V gene sequence: CDR1 MGHRA, CDR2 YSYEKL. The ends were cut back, 1 base at V and 0 bases at J, with 10 bases in the middle.

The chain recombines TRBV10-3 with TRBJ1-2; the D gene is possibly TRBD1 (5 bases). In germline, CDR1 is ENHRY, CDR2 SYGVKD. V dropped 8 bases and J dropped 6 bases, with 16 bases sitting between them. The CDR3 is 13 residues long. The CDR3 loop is CAIGRGDPDGYTF. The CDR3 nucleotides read TGTGCCATCGGTCGAGGGGACCCAGATGGCTACACCTTC.

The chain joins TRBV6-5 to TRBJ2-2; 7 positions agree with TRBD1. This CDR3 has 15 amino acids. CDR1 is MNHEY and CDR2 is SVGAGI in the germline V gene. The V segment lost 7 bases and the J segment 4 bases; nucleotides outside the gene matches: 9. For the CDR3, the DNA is TGTGCCAGCATTAGGGGGACAGTTGGCACCGGGGAGCTGTTTTTT. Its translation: CASIRGTVGTGELFF.

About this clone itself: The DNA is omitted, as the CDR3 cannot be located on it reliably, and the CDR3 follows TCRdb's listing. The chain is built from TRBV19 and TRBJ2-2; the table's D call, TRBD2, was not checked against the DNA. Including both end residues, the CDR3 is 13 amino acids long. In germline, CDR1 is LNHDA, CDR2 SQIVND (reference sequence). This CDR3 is CASILAGTGELFF.

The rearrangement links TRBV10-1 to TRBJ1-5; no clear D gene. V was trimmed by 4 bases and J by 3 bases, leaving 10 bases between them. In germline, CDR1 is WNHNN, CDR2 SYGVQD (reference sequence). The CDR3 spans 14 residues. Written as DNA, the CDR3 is TGCGCCAGCAGTGTTCCCGGGTACAATCAGCCCCAGCATTTT. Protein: CASSVPGYNQPQHF.

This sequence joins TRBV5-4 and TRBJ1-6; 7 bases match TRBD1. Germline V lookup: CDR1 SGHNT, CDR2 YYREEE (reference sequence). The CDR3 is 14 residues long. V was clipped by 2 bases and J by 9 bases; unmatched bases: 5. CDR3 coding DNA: TGTGCCAGCAGCTTCGAACAGGGGATTTCACCCCTCCACTTT. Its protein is CASSFEQGISPLHF.

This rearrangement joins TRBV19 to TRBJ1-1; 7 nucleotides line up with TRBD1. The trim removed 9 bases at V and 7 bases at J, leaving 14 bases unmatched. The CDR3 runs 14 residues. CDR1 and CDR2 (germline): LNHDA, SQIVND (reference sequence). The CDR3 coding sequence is TGTGCCAGCCGCCGGGACAGCGGCAACTATGAAGCTTTCTTT. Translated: CASRRDSGNYEAFF.

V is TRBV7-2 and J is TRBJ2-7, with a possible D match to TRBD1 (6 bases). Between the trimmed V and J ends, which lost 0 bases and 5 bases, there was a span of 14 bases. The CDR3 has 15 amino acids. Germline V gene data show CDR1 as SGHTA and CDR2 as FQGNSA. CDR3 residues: CASSLAGQGFNEQYF. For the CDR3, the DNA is TGTGCCAGCAGCTTAGCGGGGCAGGGGTTCAACGAGCAGTACTTC. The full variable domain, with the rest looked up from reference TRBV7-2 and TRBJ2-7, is GAGVSQSPSNKVTEKGKDVELRCDPISGHTALYWYRQSLGQGLEFLIYFQGNSAPDKSGLPSDRFSAERTGGSVSTLTIQRTQQEDSAVYLCASSLAGQGFNEQYFGPGTRLTVT.

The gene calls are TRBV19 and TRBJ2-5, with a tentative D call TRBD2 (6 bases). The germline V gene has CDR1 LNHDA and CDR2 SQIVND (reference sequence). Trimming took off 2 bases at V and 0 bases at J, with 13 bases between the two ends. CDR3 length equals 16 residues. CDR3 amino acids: CASSIRGGAYQETQYF. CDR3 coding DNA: TGTGCCAGTAGTATACGGGGCGGGGCCTACCAAGAGACCCAGTACTTC.

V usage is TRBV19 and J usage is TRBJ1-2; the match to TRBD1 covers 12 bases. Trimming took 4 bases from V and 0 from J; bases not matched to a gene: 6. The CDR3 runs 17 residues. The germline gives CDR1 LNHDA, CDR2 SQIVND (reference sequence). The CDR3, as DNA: TGTGCCAGTAGTAGCGGGACAGGGGGCGATGCTAACTATGGCTACACCTTC. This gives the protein CASSSGTGGDANYGYTF. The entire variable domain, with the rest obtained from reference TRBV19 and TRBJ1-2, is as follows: DGGITQSPKYLFRKEGQNVTLSCEQNLNHDAMYWYRQDPGQGLRLIYYSQIVNDFQKGDIAEGYSVSREKKESFPLTVTSAQKNPTAFYLCASSSGTGGDANYGYTFGSGTRLTVV.

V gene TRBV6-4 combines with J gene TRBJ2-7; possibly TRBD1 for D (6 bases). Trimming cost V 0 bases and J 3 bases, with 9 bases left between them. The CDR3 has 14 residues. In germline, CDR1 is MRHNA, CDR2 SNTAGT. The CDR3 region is CASSDSARGYEQYF. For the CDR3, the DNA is TGTGCCAGCAGTGACTCGGCCAGGGGCTACGAGCAGTACTTC.

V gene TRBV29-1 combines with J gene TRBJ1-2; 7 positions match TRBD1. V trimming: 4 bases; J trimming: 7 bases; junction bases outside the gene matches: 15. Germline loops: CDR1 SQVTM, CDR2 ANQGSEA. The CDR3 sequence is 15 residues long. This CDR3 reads CSVAPGQVGVVGYTF. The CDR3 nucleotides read TGCAGCGTTGCACCTGGACAGGTTGGAGTAGTTGGCTACACCTTC.